This T cell receptor beta chain was identified in a study of blood T cells in healthy people across ages. Looked up from germline, CDR1 is SGHTA and CDR2 is FQGTGA. The CDR3 loop spans 14 amino acids. Losses at the gene ends were 5 bases for V and 1 base for J; bases not matched to a gene: 4. In its sample, this clonotype was seen many times. Together with a sample-barcoded 5' primer, a J-beta primer mix was included in a second PCR lasting about 7 to 11 cycles. MiXCR, run by TCRdb on the 5' RACE reads, gives a single entry per CDR3 protein. The sample records under 700,000 distinct CDR3 sequences, nearly 25% being singletons. The same sample was also used in a study of T cells of mothers and their children. This second study says: Donation involved three healthy Caucasian mothers and the six children that they had. RNA extracted was entirely used for cDNA synthesis, about 1.6 ug per 15 ul. There were over 9.5 million TCR beta CDR3 reads from each mother and around 2.9 million from each child.

This receptor was taken from a boy aged 10-17 years in good health. Material: blood. The rearrangement links TRBV7-3 to TRBJ1-1; 7 nucleotides line up with TRBD1. CDR3 residues: CASSRGQQNTEAFF. The CDR3 DNA reads as TGTGCCAGCAGCCGGGGACAGCAGAACACTGAAGCTTTCTTT. Full variable domain (missing parts from reference TRBV7-3 and TRBJ1-1): GAGVSQTPSNKVTEKGKYVELRCDPISGHTALYWYRQSLGQGPEFLIYFQGTGAADDSGLPNDRFFAVRPEGSVSTLKIQRTERGDSAVYLCASSRGQQNTEAFFGQGTRLTVV.